The T cell receptor beta chain described here comes from a study of cytomegalovirus exposure and HLA in healthy donors. Study results and limitations: Later on, an analysis showed TCR association rates differing by HLA locus, with DRB1 the most and HLA-C the fewest.

Trimming removed 0 bases from V and 6 bases from J, with 11 bases in between. Germline lookup yields CDR1 GTSNPN and CDR2 SVGIG (reference sequence). The CDR3 runs 13 residues. About this clone itself: Its antigen is unknown.

Primers included in the PCR were 60 Vbeta and 13 Jbeta primers. The repertoire was sequenced with immunoSEQ multiplex PCR; TCRdb's copy has only in-frame clones and lacks some. Its clone listing holds about 140,000 clones. The clonotype comes from a male donor in good health and CMV-seronegative. V usage is TRBV30 and J usage is TRBJ1-1; D not resolved. Sequencing was carried out using PBMCs. CDR3 sequence (DNA): TGTGCCTGGAGTGTACGGGGTGAGGCTGAAGCTTTCTTT. Amino acid sequence: CAWSVRGEAEAFF.